The 15 T cell receptor beta chains below were found in one sample sequenced in a study of OX40 agonist ivuxolimab in advanced cancers. The method was the immunoSEQ multiplex PCR assay. TCRdb took this table from immuneACCESS and kept in-frame rearrangements with V and J called. Such tables lack part of the clones; where checked against another copy, unresolved V genes explain under half of the gap, and the rest is unexplained. The sample table shows thousands of clones, and about 70% are seen once. Under 75% of the sample lies in the top ten. Here the sequenced sample was CD4+ or CD8+ T cells sorted from blood, taken in a trial of the OX40 agonist ivuxolimab. These receptors originate from an adult with an advanced solid tumor such as melanoma, head and neck, liver or kidney cancer.

Details on this clone: At one end, the junction sequence differs from germline, possibly due to a read error. This sample also contains other DNA sequences that code for the same CDR3. This chain links TRBV5-4 with TRBJ2-2; D possibly corresponds to TRBD2 (6 bases). Germline CDR1 and CDR2: SGHNT and YYREEE (reference sequence). The CDR3 covers 16 residues. The CDR3 sequence is CASKDRHRGSTGELFF. CDR3 coding DNA: TGCGCCAGCAAGGATCGGCACCGGGGGAGCACCGGGGAGCTGTTTTTT.

The V call is TRBV5-1, the J call TRBJ1-1, with 12 bases identical to TRBD1. The trim removed 0 bases at V and 4 bases at J, leaving 10 bases unmatched. CDR3 length: 18 residues. Germline CDR1 is SGHRS and CDR2 is YFSETQ. The CDR3 protein is CASSLGPGQGARGTEAFF. CDR3 bases: TGCGCCAGCAGCTTGGGTCCGGGACAGGGGGCGCGGGGCACTGAAGCTTTCTTT.

A note on this clone: The junction does not match germline at one end; this may be a read error. Other DNA sequences in the same sample also yield this CDR3. V gene TRBV6-1 combines with J gene TRBJ2-1; 9 bases are a match to TRBD1. Germline V gene sequence: CDR1 MNHNS, CDR2 SASEGT. This CDR3 region has 14 residues. CDR3 nucleotides: TGTGCCAGCTTCCGGGACAGGGTCGACAATGAGCAATTCTTC. Translation gives CASFRDRVDNEQFF.

The rearrangement links TRBV7-1 to TRBJ2-7, with 7 bases aligning to TRBD1. Being an ORF, TRBV7-1 has a function that is uncertain. This CDR3 contains 14 residues. V shed 4 bases, J shed 2 bases, and the junction held 5 bases outside the gene matches. The CDR3 coding sequence is TGTGCCAGCAGCTTCACTAGGGGGCCCTACGAGCAGTACTTC. The encoded protein is CASSFTRGPYEQYF.

The V gene is TRBV7-9, the J gene TRBJ1-6; TRBD1 agrees at 7 bases. V dropped 5 bases and J dropped 14; count of bases not matched to a gene: 12. Germline V gives CDR1 SEHNR, CDR2 FQNEAQ (reference sequence). The length of the CDR3 is 14 residues. CDR3 sequence reads: CASSPGTAFEALHF. DNA for the CDR3: TGTGCCAGCAGCCCCGGGACAGCCTTTGAGGCCCTCCACTTT.

The V call is TRBV6-5, the J call TRBJ1-2; TRBD1 aligns across 9 bases. Germline V lookup: CDR1 MNHEY, CDR2 SVGAGI. This CDR3 spans 13 amino acids. Losses at the gene ends were 6 bases for V and 2 bases for J; bases not matched to a gene: 1. CDR3: CASSGTGNYGYTF. Here the CDR3 DNA reads TGTGCCAGCAGCGGGACAGGGAACTATGGCTACACCTTC.

The chain is built from TRBV7-6 and TRBJ2-7; possible D gene TRBD2, 6 bases. CDR1 is SGHVS and CDR2 is FNYEAQ in the germline V gene. CDR3 size: 15 residues. Trimming removed 3 bases at V and 2 bases at J, with 14 bases between. The DNA of the CDR3 is TGTGCCAGCAGCTTGGGCGCGGGGCTCACCTACGAGCAGTACTTC. Protein product: CASSLGAGLTYEQYF.

This chain uses TRBV11-2 with TRBJ2-7, with TRBD2 identical over 11 bases. Losses at the gene ends were 5 bases for V and 4 bases for J; bases not matched to a gene: 4. The CDR3 length is 14 residues. CDR1 is SGHAT and CDR2 is FQNNGV in the germline V gene. This chain's CDR3 is CASSVSGGGYEQYF. DNA of the CDR3: TGTGCCAGCAGCGTTAGCGGGGGGGGTTACGAGCAGTACTTC.

The chain links TRBV7-9 to TRBJ2-5; D uncertain. This CDR3 spans 15 amino acids. The V end was cut by 4 bases, the J end by 5 bases, with 17 bases between. Per the germline V gene, CDR1 is SEHNR and CDR2 is FQNEAQ (reference sequence). As DNA, the CDR3 is TGTGCCAGCAGCTCCCCCTTGCGGCCTAGGGAGACCCAGTACTTC. This gives the protein CASSSPLRPRETQYF.

CDR3 loop: CASSRRVSTYEQYF. The CDR3 coding sequence is TGTGCCAGCAGCAGGCGCGTATCCACCTACGAGCAGTACTTC. The V gene is TRBV5-4, the J gene TRBJ2-7; D is undetermined. Trimming left V 4 bases short and J 2 bases short, with 13 bases between. The length of the CDR3 is 14 residues. Germline V gene data show CDR1 as SGHNT and CDR2 as YYREEE (reference sequence).

The chain has TRBV29-1 and TRBJ1-1; TRBD1 might be the D (5 bases). This CDR3 spans 13 amino acids. In germline, CDR1 is SQVTM, CDR2 ANQGSEA. Trimming removed 6 bases at V and 4 bases at J, with 15 bases between. The CDR3 nucleotides are TGCAGCGTAAAGGCTAACGGGGGCACTGAAGCTTTCTTT. This codes for CSVKANGGTEAFF. Supplemented by reference TRBV29-1 and TRBJ1-1, the full variable domain reads SAVISQKPSRDICQRGTSLTIQCQVDSQVTMMFWYRQQPGQSLTLIATANQGSEATYESGFVIDKFPISRPNLTFSTLTVSNMSPEDSSIYLCSVKANGGTEAFFGQGTRLTVV.

In its sample, this clone was seen a few times. This chain joins TRBV19 and TRBJ1-2, with TRBD1 matching 7 bases. The CDR3 runs 13 residues. V dropped 5 bases and J dropped 6; count of bases not matched to a gene: 6. Germline CDR1 LNHDA, CDR2 SQIVND (reference sequence). CDR3 residues: CASSPTGFDGYTF. CDR3 nucleotide sequence: TGTGCCAGTAGTCCGACAGGGTTCGATGGCTACACCTTC. Based on the CDR3 plus reference TRBV19 and TRBJ1-2, the full variable domain is DGGITQSPKYLFRKEGQNVTLSCEQNLNHDAMYWYRQDPGQGLRLIYYSQIVNDFQKGDIAEGYSVSREKKESFPLTVTSAQKNPTAFYLCASSPTGFDGYTFGSGTRLTVV.

The V gene is TRBV4-3, the J gene TRBJ1-2; possibly TRBD1 for D (5 bases). V lost 0 bases, J lost 8 bases, and 16 bases lay in between. Germline V gives CDR1 LGHNA, CDR2 YSLEER. The CDR3 is made up of 15 amino acids. The CDR3 here is CASSQDLTAFQGYTF. The CDR3 coding sequence is TGCGCCAGCAGCCAAGATTTGACAGCCTTCCAGGGCTACACCTTC.

V and J are TRBV21-1 and TRBJ1-2. TRBV21-1 is given as a pseudogene. This CDR3 has 14 residues. As DNA, the CDR3 is TGTGCCAGCAGCAGAGGGACGCCGAACTATGGCTACACCTTC. Translation: CASSRGTPNYGYTF.

As to this clone: Since a far larger clone is one base different, this is likely a read error. Within the sample, other DNA sequences also encode this same CDR3. CDR3 protein: CASSLGGVNTEAFF. The CDR3 nucleotides are TGTGCTAGCAGCTTAGGAGGAGTGAACACTGAAGCTTTCTTT. The rearrangement links TRBV7-7 to TRBJ1-1, with unresolved D. From germline, CDR1 is SSHAT and CDR2 FNYEAQ (reference sequence). The CDR3 is made up of 14 amino acids.